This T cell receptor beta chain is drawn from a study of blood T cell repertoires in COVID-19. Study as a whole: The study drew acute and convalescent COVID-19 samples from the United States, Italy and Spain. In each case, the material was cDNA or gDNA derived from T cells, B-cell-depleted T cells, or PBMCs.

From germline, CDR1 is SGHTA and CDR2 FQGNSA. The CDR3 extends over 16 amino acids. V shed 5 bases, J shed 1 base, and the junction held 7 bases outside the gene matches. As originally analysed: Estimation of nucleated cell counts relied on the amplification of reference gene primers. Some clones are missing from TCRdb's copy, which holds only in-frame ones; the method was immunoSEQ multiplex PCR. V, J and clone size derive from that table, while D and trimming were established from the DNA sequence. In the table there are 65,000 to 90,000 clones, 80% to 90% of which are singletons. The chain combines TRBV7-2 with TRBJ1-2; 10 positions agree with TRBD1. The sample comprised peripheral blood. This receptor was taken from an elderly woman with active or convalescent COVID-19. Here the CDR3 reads CASSKRQGANNYGYTF. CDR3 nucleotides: TGTGCCAGCAGCAAACGACAGGGGGCTAATAACTATGGCTACACCTTC. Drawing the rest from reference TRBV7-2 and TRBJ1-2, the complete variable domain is GAGVSQSPSNKVTEKGKDVELRCDPISGHTALYWYRQSLGQGLEFLIYFQGNSAPDKSGLPSDRFSAERTGGSVSTLTIQRTQQEDSAVYLCASSKRQGANNYGYTFGSGTRLTVV.